The 23 T cell receptor beta chains given below trace back to one sample, sequenced in a study of T cell responses to AZD1222 COVID-19 vaccine. Sequenced by immunoSEQ multiplex PCR; TCRdb stores in-frame clones only, minus some. Of roughly 130,000 clones listed, 90% to 95% are singletons. The sequences come from peripheral blood, collected on day 0 of AZD1222 vaccination. The receptor source for this set is an adult in good health.

This chain uses TRBV18 with TRBJ2-7; the D gene is possibly TRBD2 (5 bases). The germline V gene has CDR1 KGHSH and CDR2 LQKENI. V was clipped by 0 bases and J by 1 base, with 10 bases between them. There are 15 residues in the CDR3. The CDR3 reads CASSPPRAGSYEQYF. In nucleotides, the CDR3 is TGTGCCAGCTCACCACCGCGGGCAGGTTCCTACGAGCAGTACTTC.

The genes are TRBV5-1 and TRBJ2-2; 11 bases are a match to TRBD1. The CDR3 is made up of 15 amino acids. With V trimmed by 4 bases and J by 4 bases, 3 bases remained unmatched. The germline CDR1 and CDR2 sequences are SGHRS and YFSETQ. The CDR3 coding sequence is TGCGCCAGCAGCCAAGGACAGGGGGCCACCGGGGAGCTGTTTTTT. Amino acid sequence: CASSQGQGATGELFF.

The chain couples TRBV5-1 to TRBJ2-7; D is undetermined. The CDR3 sequence is 13 residues long. In germline, CDR1 is SGHRS, CDR2 YFSETQ. V was trimmed by 5 bases and J by 4 bases, leaving 13 bases between them. CDR3 sequence (DNA): TGCGCCAGCAGAGTCACAGAAAGATACGAGCAGTACTTC. Translation: CASRVTERYEQYF.

The DNA of the CDR3 is TGTGCCAGCAGCTTAGGGAGTAGCGGGGTTTACAATGAGCAGTTCTTC. The encoded protein is CASSLGSSGVYNEQFF. The chain has TRBV11-3 and TRBJ2-1, with 8 bases lining up with TRBD2. V was clipped by 1 base and J by 4 bases; unmatched bases: 6. The germline gives CDR1 SGHNT, CDR2 YENEEA. The CDR3 contains 16 residues.

This clone has only one observation. The chain links TRBV7-6 to TRBJ2-7; D is possibly TRBD1 (5 bases). The CDR3 runs to 15 residues. V lost 1 base to trimming and J lost 6 bases, with 16 bases between them. Germline loops: CDR1 SGHVS, CDR2 FNYEAQ. CDR3 amino acids: CASSLEQGVPPEQYF. For the CDR3, the DNA is TGTGCCAGCAGCTTAGAACAAGGGGTGCCCCCCGAGCAGTACTTC.

This chain joins TRBV10-3 and TRBJ2-1, with TRBD2 matching over 7 bases. Germline V gene sequence: CDR1 ENHRY, CDR2 SYGVKD. The length of the CDR3 is 17 residues. V dropped 0 bases and J dropped 0; count of bases not matched to a gene: 5. CDR3 DNA sequence: TGTGCCATCAGTGAGTCGGGGGGGGTAAGCTCCTACAATGAGCAGTTCTTC. It yields the protein CAISESGGVSSYNEQFF.

This clone was recorded a few times. The J gene is TRBJ2-1, the V gene TRBV6-4; possibly TRBD1 for D (6 bases). Germline CDR1 and CDR2: MRHNA and SNTAGT. The CDR3 is made up of 16 amino acids. V was pared by 3 bases and J by 3 bases, with 15 bases between. CDR3 DNA: TGTGCCAGCAGTGAACAGGGTTCAGCAGACTACAATGAGCAGTTCTTC. This translates into CASSEQGSADYNEQFF.

The rearrangement links TRBV25-1 to TRBJ1-6; maybe TRBD1 (5 bases). V was trimmed by 6 bases and J by 1 base, leaving 10 bases between them. Germline values: CDR1 MGHDK, CDR2 SYGVNS. The CDR3 sequence is 15 residues long. The CDR3 DNA reads TGTGCCAGCAGCAGGGCGTCGTCCTATAATTCACCCCTCCACTTT. Its translation is CASSRASSYNSPLHF.

CDR3 nucleotide sequence: TGTGCCAGCAGTTCCCTTCGGACAGGGGACTATGGCTACACCTTC. This gives the protein CASSSLRTGDYGYTF. The genes are TRBV27 and TRBJ1-2; 9 bases fit TRBD1. The CDR3 has 15 residues. Unmatched junction bases numbered 6, after V lost 4 bases and J lost 3 bases. Germline-derived CDR1 and CDR2 are MNHEY and SMNVEV (reference sequence).

The rearrangement links TRBV11-1 to TRBJ1-1; D might be TRBD1 (5 bases). This CDR3 has 13 amino acids. Trimming removed 1 base at V and 5 bases at J, with 8 bases between. Looked up from germline, CDR1 is SGHAT and CDR2 is FQDESV (reference sequence). CDR3 DNA sequence: TGTGCCAGCAGCTTAGGGCAGGGTACTGAAGCTTTCTTT. Amino acids: CASSLGQGTEAFF.

This chain connects TRBV4-1 to TRBJ2-1; 8 positions match TRBD1. The germline V gene encodes CDR1 MGHRA and CDR2 YSYEKL. The CDR3 has 16 amino acids. The V gene end was trimmed by 4 bases and the J gene end by 3 bases; junction bases not matched to a gene: 8. CDR3 protein: CASSRRTGKNYNEQFF. The DNA of the CDR3 is TGCGCCAGCAGCCGCCGGACAGGGAAGAACTACAATGAGCAGTTCTTC.

The J gene is TRBJ2-1, the V gene TRBV7-2; TRBD1 matches 8 bases. The trim removed 5 bases at V and 4 bases at J, leaving 7 bases unmatched. The CDR3 extends over 15 amino acids. In germline, CDR1 is SGHTA, CDR2 FQGNSA. The CDR3: CASSPDRGSYNEQFF. The DNA of the CDR3 is TGTGCCAGCAGCCCCGACAGGGGCTCTTACAATGAGCAGTTCTTC.

The rearrangement links TRBV12-3 or TRBV12-4 to TRBJ2-5, with unresolved D. The CDR3 spans 13 residues. Trimming left V 3 bases short and J 5 bases short, with 10 bases between. CDR3 sequence (DNA): TGTGCCAGCAGTTTCTCACGCAGGGAGACCCAGTACTTC. Translated, it gives CASSFSRRETQYF.

J is TRBJ2-7 and V is TRBV5-1; 8 positions agree with TRBD1. The V gene's germline CDR1 is SGHRS and CDR2 YFSETQ. This CDR3 is built from 14 residues. Trimming cost V 4 bases and J 3 bases; bases outside gene matches: 6. The CDR3 DNA reads TGCGCCAGCAGCCCTGGACAGGGCTTCTACGAGCAGTACTTC. It translates to CASSPGQGFYEQYF.

CDR3 coding DNA: TGTGCCAGCAGTGACAGCAGGACAGGGGATCAGCCCCAGCATTTT. Translated: CASSDSRTGDQPQHF. The chain couples TRBV6-6 to TRBJ1-5, with TRBD1 matching 9 bases. J was trimmed by 5 bases and V by 5 bases; bases with no gene match: 7. Germline CDR1 is MNHNY and CDR2 is SVGAGI (reference sequence). This CDR3 spans 15 amino acids.

The V and J genes are TRBV2 and TRBJ1-1; tentatively, D is TRBD1 (5 bases). The CDR3 consists of 16 residues. Per germline, CDR1 SNHLY and CDR2 FYNNEI. Deletions cut 3 bases from V and 0 bases from J, with 14 bases between. This chain's CDR3 is CASSEALRDLNTEAFF. DNA for the CDR3: TGTGCCAGCAGTGAGGCCCTCAGGGATCTGAACACTGAAGCTTTCTTT.

This clone was detected only a few times. The chain links TRBV7-9 to TRBJ1-3, with TRBD1 matching over 7 bases. This CDR3 comprises 15 residues. CDR1 and CDR2 (germline): SEHNR, FQNEAQ (reference sequence). V shed 1 base and J 7 bases; nucleotides not matched to a gene: 7. The CDR3 DNA is TGTGCCAGCAGCTTAGGTGGGACAGCAGTTAACACCATATATTTT. Its protein product is CASSLGGTAVNTIYF.

The chain recombines TRBV10-3 with TRBJ2-5; D gene unclear. Between the trimmed V and J ends, which lost 2 bases and 2 bases, there was a span of 9 bases. Germline V gene data show CDR1 as ENHRY and CDR2 as SYGVKD. The length of the CDR3 is 14 residues. CDR3 DNA sequence: TGTGCCATCAGTGAGGCGTCTGCACAAGAGACCCAGTACTTC. This gives the protein CAISEASAQETQYF.

The chain joins TRBV19 to TRBJ2-2; D may correspond to TRBD1 or TRBD2 (5 bases each). The germline CDR1 and CDR2 sequences are LNHDA and SQIVND (reference sequence). This CDR3 spans 16 amino acids. V lost 3 bases and J 5 bases, leaving 16 bases between the germline ends. Here the CDR3 reads CASSISMGVGTGELFF. DNA of the CDR3: TGTGCCAGTAGTATTTCGATGGGGGTAGGGACCGGGGAGCTGTTTTTT.

V usage is TRBV14 and J usage is TRBJ2-7; 9 nucleotides align to TRBD2. V shed 4 bases and J 3 bases; nucleotides not matched to a gene: 13. The CDR3 sequence is 17 residues long. Looked up from germline, CDR1 is SGHDN and CDR2 is FVKESK. The CDR3 protein is CASSRRGLASSLYEQYF. CDR3 bases: TGTGCCAGCAGCCGACGTGGACTAGCGAGTTCCCTCTACGAGCAGTACTTC.

This clone showed up just a few times. This rearrangement joins TRBV7-2 to TRBJ2-7, with TRBD1 matching 7 bases. Germline CDR1 and CDR2: SGHTA and FQGNSA. V lost 4 bases, J lost 2 bases, and 5 bases stayed unmatched. The CDR3 has 14 residues. CDR3: CASSSTTGAYEQYF. CDR3 bases: TGTGCCAGCAGCTCGACCACAGGGGCCTACGAGCAGTACTTC.

The V and J genes are TRBV29-1 and TRBJ1-2, with 10 bases aligning to TRBD1. CDR1 and CDR2 from the germline V gene are SQVTM and ANQGSEA. The V gene end was trimmed by 3 bases and the J gene end by 5 bases; junction bases not matched to a gene: 12. This CDR3 is 16 amino acids long. The CDR3 region has the DNA TGCAGCGTTGACATTACCGGGACAGGGGTTGAGTATGGCTACACCTTC. Residues: CSVDITGTGVEYGYTF.

The chain has TRBV11-2 and TRBJ2-7; possibly TRBD2 for D (6 bases). Looked up from germline, CDR1 is SGHAT and CDR2 is FQNNGV. The CDR3 sequence is 11 residues long. V gave up 8 bases and J gave up 1 base, with 6 bases separating them. This CDR3 is CASGRSYEQYF. The CDR3 coding sequence is TGTGCCAGCGGGAGGTCCTACGAGCAGTACTTC.